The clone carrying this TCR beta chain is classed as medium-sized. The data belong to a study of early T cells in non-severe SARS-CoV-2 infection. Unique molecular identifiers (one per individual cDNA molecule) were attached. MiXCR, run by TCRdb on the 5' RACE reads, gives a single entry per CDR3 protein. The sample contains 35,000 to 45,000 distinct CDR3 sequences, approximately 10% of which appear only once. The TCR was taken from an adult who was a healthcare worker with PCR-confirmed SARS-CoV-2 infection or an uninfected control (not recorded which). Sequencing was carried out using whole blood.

The CDR3: CSARGTGDTGELFF. In nucleotides, the CDR3 is TGCAGTGCTAGAGGGACAGGGGACACCGGGGAGCTGTTTTTT. The chain has TRBV20-1 and TRBJ2-2, with 9 bases identical to TRBD1. Per the germline V gene, CDR1 is DFQATT and CDR2 is SNEGSKA (reference sequence). V lost 1 base to trimming and J lost 3 bases; unmatched junction nucleotides: 0. The CDR3 runs to 14 residues.